These 6 T cell receptor beta chains came from one sample sequenced in a study of human T cells and chemical hapten exposure. Time point of the sample: pre-sensitization, week 0. Treatment indicated: therapeutic diphenylcyclopropenone sensitization with weekly scalp DPC. TCRdb itself ran the RACE reads through MiXCR, one entry per CDR3 protein. The sample records fewer than 350,000 distinct CDR3 sequences, roughly 8% being singletons. Here the sequenced sample was whole blood, taken in connection with sensitization to the hapten diphenylcyclopropenone (DPC). The receptor set was obtained from a man aged 18-30 years with alopecia areata. Some clones in this sample may be carry-over from other donors' samples.

A few counts support this clonotype. V and J are TRBV28 and TRBJ1-3; D not resolved. The CDR3 sequence is 15 residues long. CDR1 is MDHEN, CDR2 SYDVKM, per germline. V was cut by 1 base and J by 3 bases, with 10 bases left in between. The CDR3 DNA sequence: TGTGCCAGCAGTTTATCTGGGATGAGTGGAAACACCATATATTTT. This codes for CASSLSGMSGNTIYF. The full variable domain, its missing parts supplied by reference TRBV28 and TRBJ1-3, is DVKVTQSSRYLVKRTGEKVFLECVQDMDHENMFWYRQDPGLGLRLIYFSYDVKMKEKGDIPEGYSVSREKKERFSLILESASTNQTSMYLCASSLSGMSGNTIYFGEGSWLTVV.

This clonotype was observed many times. This sequence joins TRBV7-2 and TRBJ1-1; no reliable D call. The V and J ends lost 4 bases and 6 bases respectively, with 12 bases between them. Germline V gives CDR1 SGHTA, CDR2 FQGNSA. The CDR3 totals 13 residues. The CDR3 spells CASSSGGRAEAFF. The CDR3 DNA reads as TGTGCCAGCAGCTCAGGTGGTAGGGCTGAAGCTTTCTTT.

This clonotype turned up a few times. The rearrangement joins TRBV20-1 to TRBJ2-1; 8 nucleotides match TRBD1. Trimming took 5 bases from V and 1 from J; bases not matched to a gene: 7. The CDR3 covers 15 residues. Germline assignment: CDR1 DFQATT and CDR2 SNEGSKA (reference sequence). CDR3 nucleotides: TGCAGTGCTTACCCGACAGGGGCGTCCTACAATGAGCAGTTCTTC. Translation gives CSAYPTGASYNEQFF.

The chain links TRBV7-8 to TRBJ2-1; no clear D. V was pared by 0 bases and J by 6 bases, with 18 bases between. Germline V lookup: CDR1 SGHVS, CDR2 FQNEAQ. This CDR3 is 17 amino acids long. The CDR3 nucleotides read TGTGCCAGCAGCTTAGCACTGGTGGAAAGGGAAAGCAATGAGCAGTTCTTC. Residues: CASSLALVERESNEQFF.

The V gene is TRBV3-1, the J gene TRBJ2-7; D possibly corresponds to TRBD2 (6 bases). The CDR3 contains 14 residues. Trimming shortened V by 3 bases and J by 6 bases, and 15 bases separated the two germline ends. In germline, CDR1 is LGHDT, CDR2 YNNKEL (reference sequence). The CDR3 DNA reads TGTGCCAGCAGCCAGGGACTCCGAGGGTTCGAGCAGTACGTC. Its protein product is CASSQGLRGFEQYV.

The chain joins TRBV10-3 to TRBJ1-1; D is perhaps TRBD1 (6 bases). This CDR3 is 12 amino acids long. Germline V gene lookup returns CDR1 ENHRY and CDR2 SYGVKD. The V gene lost 5 bases and the J gene lost 6 bases, with 10 bases spanning the gap. DNA of the CDR3: TGTGCCATCAGTATACAGGGTTCTGAAGCTTTCTTT. Translated, it gives CAISIQGSEAFF.